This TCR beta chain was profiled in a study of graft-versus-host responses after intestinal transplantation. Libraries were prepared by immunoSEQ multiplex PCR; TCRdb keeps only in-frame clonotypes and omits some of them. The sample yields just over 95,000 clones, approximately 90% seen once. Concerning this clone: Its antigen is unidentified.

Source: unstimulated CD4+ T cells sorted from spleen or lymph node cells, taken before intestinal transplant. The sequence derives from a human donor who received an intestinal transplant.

In DNA form, the CDR3 reads TGTGCCAGCAGCTTTCAGTACAATGAGCAGTTCTTC. Its translation: CASSFQYNEQFF. The genes are TRBV11-2 and TRBJ2-1; D is undetermined. Germline-derived CDR1 and CDR2 are SGHAT and FQNNGV. The CDR3 sequence is 12 residues long. The V end lost 3 bases, the J end lost 4 bases, and 4 bases lay between the germline ends. The whole variable domain, remainder taken from reference TRBV11-2 and TRBJ2-1, is EAGVAQSPRYKIIEKRQSVAFWCNPISGHATLYWYQQILGQGPKLLIQFQNNGVVDDSQLPKDRFSAERLKGVDSTLKIQPAKLEDSAVYLCASSFQYNEQFFGPGTRLTVL.